The entry below describes one T cell receptor beta chain. The germline gene is not matched at one end of the junction; a read error may be the cause. This specimen belongs to a study of blood T cell repertoires in COVID-19. Across the study: Specimens from acute and convalescent COVID-19 originated in the United States, Italy and Spain.

Germline-derived CDR1 and CDR2 are MNHEY and SVGAGI. CDR3 length: 13 residues. Authors' methods: Estimates of nucleated cell counts were drawn from the amplification of reference gene primers. Only in-frame clones appear in the TCRdb table, and some are missing; sequencing was by immunoSEQ multiplex PCR. D and trimming were read from the DNA, whereas the V and J calls and clone size are those reported in that table. The table lists 150,000 to 200,000 clones, roughly 80% of them singletons. This chain joins TRBV6-5 and TRBJ2-7; D gene uncertain. Sequenced sample: peripheral blood. The sequence was collected from a woman of 80 years or more with acute or convalescent COVID-19. The CDR3 nucleotides are TGTGCCAGCAATCTTCTCCCTTCCTCCGAGCAGTACTTC. Its protein product is CASNLLPSSEQYF.